This T cell receptor beta chain was observed in a study of blood T cell repertoires in COVID-19. Germline-derived CDR1 and CDR2 are KGHSH and LQKENI. This CDR3 is built from 14 residues. The V segment lost 8 bases and the J segment 0 bases; nucleotides outside the gene matches: 7. TCRdb's table, derived via immunoSEQ multiplex PCR, lists solely in-frame clones and lacks some. Found here are roughly 700,000 clones, 85% to 90% of them singletons; the top ten hold roughly 0.25%. The clonotype originates from a woman under 30 with acute or convalescent COVID-19. This chain uses TRBV18 with TRBJ2-7, with 7 bases matching TRBD1. Sequencing was done on a sample of peripheral blood. The CDR3 bases are TGTGCCAGCCACAGGGGCCCGAGCTCCTACGAGCAGTACTTC. Its translation is CASHRGPSSYEQYF.